This T cell receptor (beta chain) was identified in a study of T cell responses to AZD1222 COVID-19 vaccine. As for the study in general: Second doses were pooled across both intervals (about 4 or about 12 weeks). Study-level findings and limits: Repertoire collection took place solely once the T cell response had peaked.

Of note for this clone: What it binds is not known.

The data were produced by immunoSEQ multiplex PCR, yet TCRdb's version contains in-frame clones alone and is incomplete. This sample carries under 140,000 clones, around 90% of them seen once, and the ten largest clones take over 6%. The CDR3 sequence is 12 residues long. Germline assignment: CDR1 MNHNS and CDR2 SASEGT. Deletions cut 1 base from V and 6 bases from J, with 5 bases between. The gene calls are TRBV6-1 and TRBJ2-3; D is unclear. The origin of this receptor is an adult in good health. The sample was peripheral blood, taken on day 0 of AZD1222 vaccination. Written as DNA, the CDR3 is TGTGCCAGCAGTGAAGTAGGGGATACGCAGTATTTT. Translation: CASSEVGDTQYF.